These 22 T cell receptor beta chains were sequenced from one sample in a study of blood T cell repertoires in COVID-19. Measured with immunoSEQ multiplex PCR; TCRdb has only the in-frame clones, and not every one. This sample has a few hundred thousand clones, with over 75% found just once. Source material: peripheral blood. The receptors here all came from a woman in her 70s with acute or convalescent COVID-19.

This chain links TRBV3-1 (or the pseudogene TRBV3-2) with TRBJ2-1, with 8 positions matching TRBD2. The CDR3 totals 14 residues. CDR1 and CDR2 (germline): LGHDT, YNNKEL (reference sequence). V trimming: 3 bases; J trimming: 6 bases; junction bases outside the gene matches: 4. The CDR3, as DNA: TGTGCCAGCAGCCAGAGGGCGGGGGGCAATGAGCAGTTCTTC. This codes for CASSQRAGGNEQFF.

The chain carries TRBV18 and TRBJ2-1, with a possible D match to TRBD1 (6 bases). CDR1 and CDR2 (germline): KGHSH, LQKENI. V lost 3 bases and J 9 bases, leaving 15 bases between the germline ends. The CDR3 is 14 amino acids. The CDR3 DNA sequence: TGTGCCAGCTCACCCCTCACAGGGCTGGTTGAGCAGTTCTTC. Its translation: CASSPLTGLVEQFF.

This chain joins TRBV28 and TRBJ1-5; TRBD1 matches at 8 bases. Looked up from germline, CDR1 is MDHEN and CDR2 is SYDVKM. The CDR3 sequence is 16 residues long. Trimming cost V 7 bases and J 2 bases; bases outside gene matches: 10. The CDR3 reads CASTSGQGRRNQPQHF. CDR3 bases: TGTGCCAGCACCTCAGGACAGGGCAGGCGCAATCAGCCCCAGCATTTT.

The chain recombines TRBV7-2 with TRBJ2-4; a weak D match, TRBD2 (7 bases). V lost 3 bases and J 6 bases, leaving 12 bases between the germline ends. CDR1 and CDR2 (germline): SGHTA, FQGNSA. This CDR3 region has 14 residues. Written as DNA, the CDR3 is TGTGCCAGCAGCTTGGAGGGGGGGTCAAACATTCAGTACTTC. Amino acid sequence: CASSLEGGSNIQYF.

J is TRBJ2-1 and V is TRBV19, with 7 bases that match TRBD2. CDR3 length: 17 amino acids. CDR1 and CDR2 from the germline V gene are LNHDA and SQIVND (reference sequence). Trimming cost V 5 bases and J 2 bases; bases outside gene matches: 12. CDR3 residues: CASSPLRTGTTYNEQFF. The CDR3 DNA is TGTGCCAGTAGTCCCCTTAGAACCGGGACTACCTACAATGAGCAGTTCTTC.

Here the CDR3 reads CAWSEPSSYNSPLHF. CDR3 in DNA: TGTGCCTGGAGTGAGCCAAGCTCCTATAATTCACCCCTCCACTTT. The V call is TRBV30, the J call TRBJ1-6, with no clear D. CDR1 is GTSNPN, CDR2 SVGIG, per germline (reference sequence). The CDR3 is 15 residues long. Trimming removed 1 base from V and 0 bases from J, with 7 bases in between.

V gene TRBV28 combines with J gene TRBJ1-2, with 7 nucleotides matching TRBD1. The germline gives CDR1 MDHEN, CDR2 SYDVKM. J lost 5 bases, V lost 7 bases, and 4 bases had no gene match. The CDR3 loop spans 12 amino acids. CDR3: CASTRTGYGYTF. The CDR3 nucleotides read TGTGCCAGCACAAGGACAGGATATGGCTACACCTTC.

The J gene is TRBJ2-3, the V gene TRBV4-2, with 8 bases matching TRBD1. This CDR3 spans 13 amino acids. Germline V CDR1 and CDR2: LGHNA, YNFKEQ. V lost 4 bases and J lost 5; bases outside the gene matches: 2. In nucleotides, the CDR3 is TGTGCCAGCAGCCGAGACAGGGGAGATACGCAGTATTTT. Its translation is CASSRDRGDTQYF.

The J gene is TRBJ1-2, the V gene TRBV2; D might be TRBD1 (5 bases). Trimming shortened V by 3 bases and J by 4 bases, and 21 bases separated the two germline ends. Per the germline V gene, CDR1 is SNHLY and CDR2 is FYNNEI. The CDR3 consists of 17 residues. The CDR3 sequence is CASSEGGSRANLYGYTF. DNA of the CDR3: TGTGCCAGCAGTGAGGGCGGATCCAGGGCGAATCTCTATGGCTACACCTTC.

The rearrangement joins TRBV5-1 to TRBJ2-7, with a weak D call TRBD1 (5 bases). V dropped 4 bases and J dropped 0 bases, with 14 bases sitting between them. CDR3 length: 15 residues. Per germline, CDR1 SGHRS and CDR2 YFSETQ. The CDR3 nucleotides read TGCGCCAGCAGCCCCGACTCAGGGTTCTCCTACGAGCAGTACTTC. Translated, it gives CASSPDSGFSYEQYF.

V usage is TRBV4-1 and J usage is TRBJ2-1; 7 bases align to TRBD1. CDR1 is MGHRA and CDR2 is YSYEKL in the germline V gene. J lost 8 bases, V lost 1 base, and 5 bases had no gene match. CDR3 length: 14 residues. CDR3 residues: CASSQGLGGYEQFF. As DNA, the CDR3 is TGCGCCAGCAGCCAAGGGCTAGGGGGCTATGAGCAGTTCTTC.

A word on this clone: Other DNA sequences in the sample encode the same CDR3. CDR3 sequence: CASSSGTGSYGYTF. For the CDR3, the DNA is TGCGCCAGCAGCTCCGGTACAGGGTCCTATGGCTACACCTTC. The genes are TRBV5-1 and TRBJ1-2; D possibly corresponds to TRBD1 (6 bases). V was shortened by 3 bases and J by 4 bases, with 13 bases between the two germline ends. This CDR3 spans 14 amino acids. Germline V gene sequence: CDR1 SGHRS, CDR2 YFSETQ.

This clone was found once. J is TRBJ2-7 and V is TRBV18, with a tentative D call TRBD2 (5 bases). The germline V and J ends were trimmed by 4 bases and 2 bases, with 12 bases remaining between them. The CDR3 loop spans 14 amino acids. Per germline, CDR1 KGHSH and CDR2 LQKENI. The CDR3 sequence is CASSRADGTYEQYF. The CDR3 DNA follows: TGTGCCAGCTCACGGGCCGACGGGACCTACGAGCAGTACTTC.

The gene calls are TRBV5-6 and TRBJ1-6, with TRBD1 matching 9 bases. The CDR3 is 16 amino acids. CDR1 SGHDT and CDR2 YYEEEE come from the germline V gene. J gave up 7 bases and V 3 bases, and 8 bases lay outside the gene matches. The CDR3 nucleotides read TGTGCCAGCAGCTCCGCCGGGACAGGGACAAATTCACCCCTCCACTTT. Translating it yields CASSSAGTGTNSPLHF.

The CDR3: CASSRTRADTQYF. As DNA, the CDR3 is TGTGCCAGTAGTCGGACCAGGGCAGATACGCAGTATTTT. This chain uses TRBV19 with TRBJ2-3; possible D gene TRBD1, 5 bases. The V and J ends lost 5 bases and 4 bases respectively, with 10 bases between them. The germline gives CDR1 LNHDA, CDR2 SQIVND (reference sequence). This CDR3 is 13 amino acids long.

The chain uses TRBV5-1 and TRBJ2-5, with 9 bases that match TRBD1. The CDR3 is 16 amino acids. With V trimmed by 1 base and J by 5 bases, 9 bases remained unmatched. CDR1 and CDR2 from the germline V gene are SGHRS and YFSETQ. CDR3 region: CASSLRLRGTGETQYF. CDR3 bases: TGCGCCAGCAGCTTGCGTCTAAGAGGGACAGGGGAGACCCAGTACTTC.

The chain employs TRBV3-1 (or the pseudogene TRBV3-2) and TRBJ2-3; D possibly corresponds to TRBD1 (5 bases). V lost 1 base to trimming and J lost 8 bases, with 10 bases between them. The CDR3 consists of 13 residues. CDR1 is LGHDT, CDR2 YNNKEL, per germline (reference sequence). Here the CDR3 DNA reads TGTGCCAGCAGCCAAGTCGACCAGGGTACGCAGTATTTT. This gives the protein CASSQVDQGTQYF.

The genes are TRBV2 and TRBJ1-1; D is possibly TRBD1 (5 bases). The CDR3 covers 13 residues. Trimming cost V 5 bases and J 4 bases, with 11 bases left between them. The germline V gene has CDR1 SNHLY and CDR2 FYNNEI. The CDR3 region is CASSRQIATEAFF. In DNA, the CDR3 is TGTGCCAGCAGTCGACAGATTGCCACTGAAGCTTTCTTT. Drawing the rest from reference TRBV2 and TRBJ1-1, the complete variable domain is EPEVTQTPSHQVTQMGQEVILRCVPISNHLYFYWYRQILGQKVEFLVSFYNNEISEKSEIFDDQFSVERPDGSNFTLKIRSTKLEDSAMYFCASSRQIATEAFFGQGTRLTVV.

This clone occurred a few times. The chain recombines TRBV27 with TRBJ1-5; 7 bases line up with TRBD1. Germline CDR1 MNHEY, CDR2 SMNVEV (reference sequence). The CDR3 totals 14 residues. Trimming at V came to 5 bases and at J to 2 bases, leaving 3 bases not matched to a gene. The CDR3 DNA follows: TGTGCCAGCAGTCGAGGGACAGGCAATCAGCCCCAGCATTTT. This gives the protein CASSRGTGNQPQHF.

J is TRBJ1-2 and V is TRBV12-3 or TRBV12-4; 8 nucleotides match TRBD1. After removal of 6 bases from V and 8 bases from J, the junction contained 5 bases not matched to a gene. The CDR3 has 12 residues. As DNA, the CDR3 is TGTGCCAGCAGGCCCACAGGGGGAGGCTACACCTTC. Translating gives CASRPTGGGYTF.

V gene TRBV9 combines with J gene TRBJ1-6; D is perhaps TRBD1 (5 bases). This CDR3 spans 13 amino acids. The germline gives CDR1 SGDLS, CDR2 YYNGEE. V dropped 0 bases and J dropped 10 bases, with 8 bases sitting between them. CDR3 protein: CASSVVGGSPLHF. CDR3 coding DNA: TGTGCCAGCAGCGTAGTCGGGGGGTCACCCCTCCACTTT.

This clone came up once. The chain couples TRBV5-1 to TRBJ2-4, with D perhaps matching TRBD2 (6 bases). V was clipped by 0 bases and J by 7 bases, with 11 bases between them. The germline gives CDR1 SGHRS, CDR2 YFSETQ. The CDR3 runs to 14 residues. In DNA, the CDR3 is TGCGCCAGCAGCTTGGGAGGCGGGATCAACATTCAGTACTTC. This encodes CASSLGGGINIQYF.